This TCR beta chain was profiled in a study of T-cell memory formation after mild COVID-19 (TCRdb year 2021). About the investigation overall: TCR sequence clusters from the two donors were largely donor specific. Longitudinal TCRalpha and TCRbeta repertoire sequencing tracked T-cell clones expanding and contracting after mild COVID-19 in two donors. The cohort comprised two young, previously healthy adult volunteers, one female and one male. Points the paper makes about the study in general: Some responding clones were detected in pre-infection memory, which suggested that pre-existing cross-reactive memory T cells had joined the SARS-CoV-2 response. Only two mild cases were covered by the study, and larger cohorts that include severe cases with pre-infection samples were considered necessary. SARS-CoV-2 specificity was not confirmed for the second-wave clones peaking on day 37. From day 15 to 85, contracting clones showed balanced CD4/CD8 phenotypes, whereas a second wave of clones that expanded from day 15 to 37 leaned towards CD4+. Contracting CD4+ clones turned up mainly in the CM and EM memory subsets, whereas EMRA was where CD8+ clones were enriched.

Ficoll-Paque density gradient centrifugation was used to isolate PBMCs. TCRdb shows the sequencer as Illumina NovaSeq 6000. TCRalpha and TCRbeta cDNA libraries were constructed by 5'RACE with constant-segment primers, with sample barcodes and unique molecular identifiers being introduced. RNA was extracted from every sample with Trizol reagent. Amplification of the libraries took two PCR steps, and the second step added a second sample barcode plus Illumina TruSeq adapters. Libraries were sequenced on an Illumina NovaSeq with 2 x 150 bp paired-end reads. Turning to the authors' computational methods: Demultiplexing of reads and collapsing into UMI-guided consensus sequences were performed with migec v1.2.7. Using mixcr v2.1.11, the UMI consensuses were aligned to TRA and TRB V and J templates and assembled into clonotypes. Clonotypes were classified as expanded or contracted when called significant by both edgeR and NoisET, with noise models trained on biological replicates. edgeR calls used a false discovery rate-adjusted p below 0.01 and a log2 fold-change threshold of 1. PCA with hierarchical clustering of max-normalized trajectories of the 1000 most abundant clonotypes was used as exploratory dynamics analysis. Separately sequenced CD4+ and CD8+ repertoires were used to assign the CD4 or CD8 phenotype of responding clones. TCRdb took the public reads, trimmed them with fastp at Q25, ran MiXCR for clone calling and kept in-frame beta chains. One record per CDR3 amino acid sequence lists the most common genes and DNA. These V and J calls originate from TCRdb's pipeline instead of the authors' own analysis. The sample table lists about 84,000 distinct CDR3 sequences, approximately 14% of them with a count of one. Jointly, the top ten make up roughly 33% of the sample.

In its sample, this clonotype was seen many times. This receptor's antigen is unknown. No base quality values were provided; no much bigger clone lies one nucleotide off. Sequenced material: PBMCs or a T cell subset sorted from them (not recorded which). The sequence was collected from an adult woman who had mild COVID-19 (a few samples of this study predate the infection). The sample titles of this study are shuffled in the database, so cell type and time point are left out; the donor was told from shared clones.

The DNA sequence is as follows: TGTGCCAGCAGTGGGCCTACGAGGCGGGGCTACGAGCAGTACTTC. It translates as CASSGPTRRGYEQYF. The V and J segments used are TRBV25-1 and TRBJ2-7; TRBD2 is perhaps the D gene, given 6 matching bases. V lost 4 bases and J lost 3 bases; the stretch between them is 16 bases long. CDR1 and CDR2 were assigned from the germline V gene as MGHDK and SYGVNS. The CDR3 runs 15 residues from the cysteine to the phenylalanine. The CDR3 DNA has 45 bases and is translated from base 1.